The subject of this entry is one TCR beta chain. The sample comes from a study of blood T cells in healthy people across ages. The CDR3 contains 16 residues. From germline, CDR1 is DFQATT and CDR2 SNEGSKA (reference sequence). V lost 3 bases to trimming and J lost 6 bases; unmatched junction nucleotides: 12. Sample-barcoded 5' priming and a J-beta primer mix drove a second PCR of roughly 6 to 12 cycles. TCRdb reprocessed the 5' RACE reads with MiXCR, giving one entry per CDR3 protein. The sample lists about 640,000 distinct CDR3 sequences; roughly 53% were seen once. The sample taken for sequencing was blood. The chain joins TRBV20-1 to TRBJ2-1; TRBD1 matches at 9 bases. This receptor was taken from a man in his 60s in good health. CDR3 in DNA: TGCAGTGCTAGGGCGACCGGGACAGGGTTACTCAATGAGCAGTTCTTC. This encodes CSARATGTGLLNEQFF.